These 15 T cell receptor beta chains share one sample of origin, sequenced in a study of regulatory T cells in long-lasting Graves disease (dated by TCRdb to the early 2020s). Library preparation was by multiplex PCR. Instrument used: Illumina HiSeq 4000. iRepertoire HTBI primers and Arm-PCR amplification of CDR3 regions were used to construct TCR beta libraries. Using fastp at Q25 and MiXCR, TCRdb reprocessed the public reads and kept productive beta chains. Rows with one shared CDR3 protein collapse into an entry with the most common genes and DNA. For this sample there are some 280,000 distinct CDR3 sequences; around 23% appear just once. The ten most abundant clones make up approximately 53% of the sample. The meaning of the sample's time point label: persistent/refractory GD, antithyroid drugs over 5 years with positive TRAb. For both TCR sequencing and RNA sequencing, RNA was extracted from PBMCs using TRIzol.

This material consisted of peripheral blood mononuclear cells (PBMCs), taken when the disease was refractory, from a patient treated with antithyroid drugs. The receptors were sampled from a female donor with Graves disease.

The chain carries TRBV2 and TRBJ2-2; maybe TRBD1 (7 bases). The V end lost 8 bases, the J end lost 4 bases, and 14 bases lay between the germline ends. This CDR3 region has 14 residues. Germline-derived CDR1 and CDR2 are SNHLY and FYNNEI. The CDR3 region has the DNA TGTGCCAGCGAGGAGGGGGCGACCACCGGGGAGCTGTTTTTT. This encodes CASEEGATTGELFF.

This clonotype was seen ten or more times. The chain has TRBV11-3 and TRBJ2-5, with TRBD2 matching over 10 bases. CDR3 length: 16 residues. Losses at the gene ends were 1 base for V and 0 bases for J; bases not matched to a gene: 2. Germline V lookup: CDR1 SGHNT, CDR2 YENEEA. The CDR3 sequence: CASSLGSGRNQETQYF. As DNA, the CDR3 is TGTGCCAGCAGCTTAGGTAGCGGGAGGAACCAAGAGACCCAGTACTTC.

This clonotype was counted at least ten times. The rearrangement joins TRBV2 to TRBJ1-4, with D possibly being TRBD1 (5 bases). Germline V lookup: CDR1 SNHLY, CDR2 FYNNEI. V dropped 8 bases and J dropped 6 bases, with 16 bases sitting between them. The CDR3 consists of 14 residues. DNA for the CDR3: TGTGCCAGCGACCCTCGGGGCGCTTATGAAAAACTGTTTTTT. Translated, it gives CASDPRGAYEKLFF.

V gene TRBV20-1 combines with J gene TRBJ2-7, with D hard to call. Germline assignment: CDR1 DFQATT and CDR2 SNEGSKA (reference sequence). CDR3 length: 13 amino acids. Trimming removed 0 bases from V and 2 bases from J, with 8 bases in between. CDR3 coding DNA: TGCAGTGCTAGAGATACCCTTACCTACGAGCAGTACTTC. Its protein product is CSARDTLTYEQYF.

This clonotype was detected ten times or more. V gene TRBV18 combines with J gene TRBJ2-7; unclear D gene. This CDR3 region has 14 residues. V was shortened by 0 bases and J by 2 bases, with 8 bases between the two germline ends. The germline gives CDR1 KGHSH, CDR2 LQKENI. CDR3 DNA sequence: TGTGCCAGCTCACCACCGAACGGTGCCTACGAGCAGTACTTC. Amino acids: CASSPPNGAYEQYF.

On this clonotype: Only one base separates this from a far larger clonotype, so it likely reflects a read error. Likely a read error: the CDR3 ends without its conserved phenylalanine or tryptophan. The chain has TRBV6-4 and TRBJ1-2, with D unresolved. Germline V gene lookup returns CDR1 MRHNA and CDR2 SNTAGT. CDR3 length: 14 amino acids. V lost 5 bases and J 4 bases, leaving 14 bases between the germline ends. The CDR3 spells CASSYDISSYGYTL. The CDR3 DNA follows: TGTGCCAGCAGTTACGATATCTCCAGCTATGGCTACACCCTC.

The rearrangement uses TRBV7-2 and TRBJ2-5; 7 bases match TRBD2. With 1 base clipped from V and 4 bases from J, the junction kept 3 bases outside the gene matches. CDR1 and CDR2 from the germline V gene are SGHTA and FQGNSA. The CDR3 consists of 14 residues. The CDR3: CASSLGGGPETQYF. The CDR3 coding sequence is TGTGCCAGCAGCTTAGGGGGAGGGCCAGAGACCCAGTACTTC.

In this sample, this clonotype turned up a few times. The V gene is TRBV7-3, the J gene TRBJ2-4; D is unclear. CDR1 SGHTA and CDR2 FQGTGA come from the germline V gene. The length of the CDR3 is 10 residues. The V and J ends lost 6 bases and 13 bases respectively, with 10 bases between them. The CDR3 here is CASRVPLQYF. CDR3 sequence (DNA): TGTGCCAGCAGGGTGCCACTACAGTACTTC.

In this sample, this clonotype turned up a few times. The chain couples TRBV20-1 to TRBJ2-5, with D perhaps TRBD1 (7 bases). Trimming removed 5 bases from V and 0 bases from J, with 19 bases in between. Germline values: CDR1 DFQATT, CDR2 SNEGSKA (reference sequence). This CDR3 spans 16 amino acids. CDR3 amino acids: CSARHSGGPYQETQYF. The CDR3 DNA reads TGCAGTGCTCGACACTCAGGGGGGCCCTACCAAGAGACCCAGTACTTC.

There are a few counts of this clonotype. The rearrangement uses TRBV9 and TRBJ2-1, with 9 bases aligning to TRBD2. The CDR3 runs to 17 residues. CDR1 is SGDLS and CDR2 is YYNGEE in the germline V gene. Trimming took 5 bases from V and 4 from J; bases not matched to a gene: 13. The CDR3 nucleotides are TGTGCCAGCAGTGAACCGGGACTAGCAGACCCATACAATGAGCAGTTCTTC. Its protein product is CASSEPGLADPYNEQFF.

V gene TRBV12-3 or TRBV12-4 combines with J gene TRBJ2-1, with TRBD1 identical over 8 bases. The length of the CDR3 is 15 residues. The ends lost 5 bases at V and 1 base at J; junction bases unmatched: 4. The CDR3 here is CASSPTGGSYNEQFF. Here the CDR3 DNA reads TGTGCCAGCAGTCCCACAGGGGGGTCCTACAATGAGCAGTTCTTC.

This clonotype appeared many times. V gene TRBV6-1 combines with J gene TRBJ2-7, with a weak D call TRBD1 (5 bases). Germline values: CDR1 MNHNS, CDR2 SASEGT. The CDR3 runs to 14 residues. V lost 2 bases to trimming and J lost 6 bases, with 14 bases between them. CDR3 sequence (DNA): TGTGCCAGCAGTGAATCCGGCACAGGTGCCGAGCAGTACTTC. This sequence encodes CASSESGTGAEQYF.

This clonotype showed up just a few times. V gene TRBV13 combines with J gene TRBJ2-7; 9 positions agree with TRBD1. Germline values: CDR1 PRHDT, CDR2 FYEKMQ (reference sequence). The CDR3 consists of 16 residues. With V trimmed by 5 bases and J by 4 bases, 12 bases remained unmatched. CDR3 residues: CASSKALYRGPYEQYF. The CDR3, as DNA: TGTGCCAGCAGCAAAGCGCTTTACAGGGGGCCTTACGAGCAGTACTTC. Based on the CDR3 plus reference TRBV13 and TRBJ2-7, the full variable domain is AAGVIQSPRHLIKEKRETATLKCYPIPRHDTVYWYQQGPGQDPQFLISFYEKMQSDKGSIPDRFSAQQFSDYHSELNMSSLELGDSALYFCASSKALYRGPYEQYFGPGTRLTVT.

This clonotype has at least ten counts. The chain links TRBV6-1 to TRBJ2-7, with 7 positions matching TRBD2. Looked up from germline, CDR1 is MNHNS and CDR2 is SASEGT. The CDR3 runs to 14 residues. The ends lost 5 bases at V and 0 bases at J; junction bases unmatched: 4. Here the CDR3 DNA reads TGTGCCAGCAGTCCACGGGACTACTCCTACGAGCAGTACTTC. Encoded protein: CASSPRDYSYEQYF.

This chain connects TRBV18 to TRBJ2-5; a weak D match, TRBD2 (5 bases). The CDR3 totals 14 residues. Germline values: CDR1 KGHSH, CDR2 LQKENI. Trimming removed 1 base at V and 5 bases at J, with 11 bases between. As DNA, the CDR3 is TGTGCCAGCTCACCACGAGCGGTTCCGGAGACCCAGTACTTC. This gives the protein CASSPRAVPETQYF.